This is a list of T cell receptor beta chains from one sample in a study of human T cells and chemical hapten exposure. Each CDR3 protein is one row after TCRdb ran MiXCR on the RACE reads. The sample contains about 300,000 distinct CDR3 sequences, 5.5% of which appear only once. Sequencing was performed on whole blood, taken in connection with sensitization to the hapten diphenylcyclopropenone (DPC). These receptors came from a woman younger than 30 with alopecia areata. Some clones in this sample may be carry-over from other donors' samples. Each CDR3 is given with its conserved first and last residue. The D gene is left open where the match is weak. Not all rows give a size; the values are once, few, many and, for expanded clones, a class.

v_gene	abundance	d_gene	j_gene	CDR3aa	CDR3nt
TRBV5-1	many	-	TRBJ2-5	CASSLGQTKETQYF	TGCGCCAGCAGTCTGGGACAAACCAAAGAGACCCAGTACTTC
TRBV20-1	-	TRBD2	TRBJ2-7	CSAALGAGGYEQYF	TGCAGTGCTGCCCTTGGAGCGGGGGGGTACGAGCAGTACTTC
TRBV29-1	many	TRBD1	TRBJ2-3	CSVEDQGARQYF	TGCAGCGTTGAAGATCAGGGGGCGAGGCAGTATTTT
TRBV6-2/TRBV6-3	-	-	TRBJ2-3	CASRESRSQYF	TGTGCCAGCAGAGAGAGTCGTTCGCAGTATTTT
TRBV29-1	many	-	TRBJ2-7	CSVEARDTSYEQYF	TGCAGCGTTGAGGCAAGGGACACTTCCTACGAGCAGTACTTC
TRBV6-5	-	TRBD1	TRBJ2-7	CASTLTGTGVYEQYF	TGTGCCAGCACCCTCACAGGGACAGGGGTCTACGAGCAGTACTTC
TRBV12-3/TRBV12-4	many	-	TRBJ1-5	CASSSRQDSNQPQHF	TGTGCCAGCAGTTCCCGACAAGATAGCAATCAGCCCCAGCATTTT
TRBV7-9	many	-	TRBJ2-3	CASSLTGTDSTDTQYF	TGTGCCAGCAGCTTGACCGGGACGGATAGCACAGATACGCAGTATTTT
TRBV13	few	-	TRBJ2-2	CASTNAGELFF	TGTGCCAGCACTAACGCCGGGGAGCTGTTTTTT
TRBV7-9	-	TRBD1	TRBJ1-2	CASSLGRGYYGYTF	TGTGCCAGCAGCTTGGGCAGGGGGTACTATGGCTACACCTTC
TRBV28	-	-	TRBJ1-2	CASSSGRHYGYTF	TGTGCCAGCAGTTCCGGGAGGCACTATGGCTACACCTTC
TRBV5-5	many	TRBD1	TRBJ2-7	CASSLLRQGSYEQYF	TGTGCCAGCAGCCTACTGCGACAGGGGAGCTACGAGCAGTACTTC
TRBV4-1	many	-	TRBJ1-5	CASSPIRGLRSNQPQHF	TGCGCCAGCAGTCCCATTAGGGGGTTAAGGAGCAATCAGCCCCAGCATTTT
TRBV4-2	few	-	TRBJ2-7	CASSQEGGYSYEQYF	TGTGCCAGCAGCCAAGAAGGAGGGTACTCCTACGAGCAGTACTTC
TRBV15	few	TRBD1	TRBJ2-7	CATSGTDYEQYF	TGTGCCACCAGCGGGACAGACTACGAGCAGTACTTC